This T cell receptor beta chain derives from a study of T cells in Graves' hyperthyroidism and ophthalmopathy (dated by TCRdb to the late 2010s). About the investigation overall: Peripheral blood was collected at initial diagnosis, before any treatment. After blood sampling, hyperthyroidism patients were treated with methimazole at a starting dose of 30 mg daily, and ophthalmopathy patients were treated with high-dose intravenous methylprednisolone. To identify distinguishing TCR V-J signatures, a discovery cohort of 90 to 100 patients was used, comprising roughly 45 with Graves' ophthalmopathy and around 60 with stable Graves' hyperthyroidism. According to the paper, TCR Vbeta CDR3 sequencing was carried out on about 140 peripheral blood samples, which came from about 45 ophthalmopathy, 70 to 80 hyperthyroidism and roughly 17 progressor patients. In addition, the study compared T-cell repertoires in thyroid tissue and in blood from roughly 6 Graves' hyperthyroidism patients. Prospective prediction of ophthalmopathy was tested in an independent validation cohort of under 20 hyperthyroidism patients and 17 patients who later progressed to ophthalmopathy. The 100 or so discovery patients were divided at random into training and test sets in a 7:3 ratio. The study at large found these results: Ophthalmopathy was separated from stable hyperthyroidism by a 13 V-J signature model, with 87.88% sensitivity and about 84% specificity obtained in cross-validation and 80%/75% obtained in testing. Sample size was not statistically predetermined, and investigators were not blinded to group allocation. Blood samples also contained most of the expanded thyroid clonotypes (frequency above 0.001), which suggests that blood repertoires may reflect thyroid immune responses. In validation, progression to ophthalmopathy was predicted by the model with roughly 71% sensitivity and approximately 78% specificity, a median of roughly 6 months before onset.

Hyperthyroidism patients were aged 18 to 65 years and newly diagnosed, with disease duration of less than 2 months. Patients with uncontrolled infections, other autoimmune diseases, pregnancy or lactation were excluded. Diagnoses relied on clinical symptoms, serum thyroxine and TRAb, thyroid ultrasound and orbital computed tomography. Blood from progressor patients was drawn when they were first diagnosed with hyperthyroidism, before any ophthalmopathy symptoms appeared. Ficoll-Paque density gradient centrifugation was used to isolate PBMCs from approximately 11 ml of fresh peripheral blood. Patients classed as progressors first received a Graves' hyperthyroidism diagnosis and then went on to develop ophthalmopathy during follow-up. Trizol reagent was used to extract total RNA, and RNA quality was then checked on an Agilent 2100 Bioanalyzer. Amplification of TCR beta CDR3 regions was carried out from RNA transcripts. The first round of RT-PCR for the TCR CDR3 was performed with the HTBI primer set and the Qiagen OneStep RT-PCR kit. A second multiplex PCR round built the libraries, followed by size selection and purification. Libraries were sequenced paired-end with 100 bp reads on an Illumina HiSeq2000. For the original study's pipeline: Raw data were processed with SOAPnuke, discarding reads with adapters, uncalled bases, mean Phred below 15, or no exact constant-primer or identifier match. High-quality paired reads were merged using COPE v1.2.5, and each unique nucleotide sequence was defined as a clonotype. MiTCR v1.1 was used to align the clonotypes against IMGT TRBV, TRBD and TRBJ reference segments. The analysis was restricted to V-J combinations with a frequency above 0.0001, which together covered 99% to 99.2% of the repertoires. The TCS score was defined as F50 (clonal expansion) divided by E x V (chaos), with BLOSUM62-based TCRdist calculated between CDR3 peptides within each V-J. Welch's t-statistics and random forest reduced around 510 V-J features to 10 to 15, which were used in a naive Bayes classifier (R e1071). The public reads were reanalyzed by TCRdb: fastp trimming at Q25, MiXCR alignment, in-frame beta chains only. CDR3 protein duplicates are merged, each entry listing the most common genes and DNA. The V and J calls shown here were made by TCRdb, not taken from the authors' results. The table for this sample lists 600,000 to 850,000 distinct CDR3 sequences; 15% to 20% of them were counted only once. The ten top clones hold over 15% of the sample.

The table lists this clonotype with many counts. It lacks a known antigen. The input lacks base qualities; no much larger clone sits a single base away. Counted from cysteine to phenylalanine, this CDR3 has 16 amino acids. The read is trimmed to its CDR3 DNA, 48 bases read in frame from base 1. The V end gives up 2 bases and the J end 0 bases, leaving 7 bases in the junction not matched to a gene. For CDR1 and CDR2, the germline V gene lists SGHAT and FQNNGV. The clonotype originates from a woman between 50 and 59 years old with Graves' hyperthyroidism that later progressed to Graves' ophthalmopathy. Sample: blood. The chain joins TRBV11-2 to TRBJ2-7, and 7 bases in between align with TRBD1. The CDR3 region has the sequence CASSLPIDRDSYEQYF. In nucleotide form, the sequence is TGTGCCAGCAGCTTACCCATTGACAGGGACTCCTACGAGCAGTACTTC.